This T cell receptor (beta chain) was identified during a study of cytomegalovirus exposure and HLA in healthy donors. Study information: A subsequent analysis stated that the 120 or so validation repertoires were run on the same platform as the roughly 620 first-cohort repertoires.

Study results and caveats: It was confirmed in vitro that a few of the CMV-associated chains were specific for CMV antigens. Most TCR sequences were uncommon, yet certain public TCRs appeared in many donors.

The study drew the donors from its approximately 110-subject validation cohort, separate from the approximately 700-subject first cohort. This clone has ten or more counts. Its specificity is not known. The table came from immunoSEQ multiplex PCR; TCRdb's copy has only in-frame clones and leaves some out. The data hold about 280,000 clones, with roughly 90% observed a single time. Losses at the gene ends were 2 bases for V and 6 bases for J; bases not matched to a gene: 11. Germline V gene sequence: CDR1 MDHEN, CDR2 SYDVKM. This CDR3 has 17 residues. The sequence derives from a young woman in good health and CMV-seronegative. The rearrangement uses TRBV28 and TRBJ2-7; 12 bases fit TRBD2. Sequenced input: PBMCs. DNA for the CDR3: TGTGCCAGCAGTTTACCTAGCGGGAGGGCCAGGTCTTTCGAGCAGTACTTC. The encoded protein is CASSLPSGRARSFEQYF.